The rows below give T cell receptor beta chains drawn from one sample of a study of T cell changes during pregnancy in multiple sclerosis. Produced via immunoSEQ multiplex PCR; TCRdb's table is partial and in-frame only. The table includes roughly 48,000 clones, about 95% detected once. Specimen: CD8+ T cells from peripheral blood mononuclear cells, collected in the first trimester of pregnancy. These receptors were obtained from a female donor with multiple sclerosis, enrolled in a pregnancy study. Each CDR3 is given with its conserved first and last residue. D genes are given only for firm matches. Size is stated for part of the rows, as once, few or many counts, or as a class when the clone is expanded.

D	V	J	size	DNA	CDR3
TRBD2	TRBV4-1	TRBJ2-1	.	TGCGCCAGCAGTCCTAGCGGGCCTACAGGAGAGCAGTTCTTC	CASSPSGPTGEQFF
TRBD1	TRBV2	TRBJ1-1	once	TGTGCCAGCAGTGAAGCTGCAGGGGGCGAATCTTTCTTT	CASSEAAGGESFF
TRBD1	TRBV10-1	TRBJ2-7	.	TGCGCCAGCAGTGAGGGCGGCAGGGGGTGGGACGAGCAGTACTTC	CASSEGGRGWDEQYF
.	TRBV30	TRBJ2-1	once	TGTGCCTGGAGTTCGACAGGGGGACTAGGGGAGTTCTTC	CAWSSTGGLGEFF
.	TRBV5-4	TRBJ2-3	.	TGTGCCAGCAGCTTTCGCGGGGGCGCAGATACGCAGTATTTT	CASSFRGGADTQYF
.	TRBV10-3	TRBJ2-2	.	TGTGCCTCGGAAGGGGGAAACACCGGGGAGCTGTTTTTT	CASEGGNTGELFF
.	TRBV27	TRBJ1-2	.	TGTGCCAGCAGTTTATCGCGGGGGGATGGCTACACCTTC	CASSLSRGDGYTF
.	TRBV6-1	TRBJ2-1	.	TGTGCCAGCCGAGGCCAGGGGCTTTCCTACAATGAGCAGTTCTTC	CASRGQGLSYNEQFF
.	TRBV19	TRBJ2-1	.	TGTGCCAGTAGTATCCCTGGCGAGCAGTTCTTC	CASSIPGEQFF
.	TRBV7-9	TRBJ2-7	.	TGTGCCAGCAGCTTAGTAGTAGGGGTCGGGGAGCAGTACTTC	CASSLVVGVGEQYF
.	TRBV6-5	TRBJ2-7	.	TGTGCCAGCAGTTACGGGCAGCAAGCCTACGAGCAGTACTTC	CASSYGQQAYEQYF
.	TRBV10-2	TRBJ1-1	.	TGCGCCAGCAGTGAGGCGGGGGGGGGCGAAGCTTTCTTT	CASSEAGGGEAFF
TRBD1	TRBV5-1	TRBJ2-5	once	TGCGCCAGCAGCTTGTCACAGGGGGCGACGGAGACCCAGTACTTC	CASSLSQGATETQYF
TRBD1	TRBV5-8	TRBJ1-2	.	TGTGCCAGCAGCTGGGGACAGGGAGTCGGGGGCTACACCTTC	CASSWGQGVGGYTF
TRBD1	TRBV19	TRBJ2-7	.	TGTGCCAGTAGTAAGGACAGGGCCCCGTACGAGCAGTACTTC	CASSKDRAPYEQYF
TRBD2	TRBV28	TRBJ2-5	.	TGTGCCAGCACCCAGACTAGCGGGAGGGCCCAAGAGACCCAGTACTTC	CASTQTSGRAQETQYF
.	TRBV5-6	TRBJ2-2	.	TGTGCCAGCAACCTATACACCGGGGAGCTGTTTTTT	CASNLYTGELFF
.	TRBV16	TRBJ2-5	.	TGTGCCAGCAGCGACGCTGGTGGAGGGACCCAGTACTTC	CASSDAGGGTQYF
.	TRBV15	TRBJ1-5	.	TGTGCCACCGGCCCCCGGGAGGCACCGAATCAGCCCCAGCATTTT	CATGPREAPNQPQHF
TRBD1	TRBV16	TRBJ2-6	.	TGTGCCAGCAGCCCTCAGGGGGCGGCCGGGGCCAACGTCCTGACTTTC	CASSPQGAAGANVLTF
TRBD1	TRBV6-5	TRBJ1-4	.	TGTGCCAGCAGGCGGGGACAGTCTAATGAAAAACTGTTTTTT	CASRRGQSNEKLFF
.	TRBV4-1	TRBJ2-7	.	TGCGCCAGCAGCCAAGGACTTGTCATCTACGAGCAGTACTTC	CASSQGLVIYEQYF
.	TRBV7-2	TRBJ2-7	.	TGTGCCAGCAGCCCGGGATCCTACGAGCAGTACTTC	CASSPGSYEQYF
.	TRBV11-3	TRBJ2-1	.	TGTGCCAGCAGCTTAGATTCGGGTACCTACAATGAGCAGTTCTTC	CASSLDSGTYNEQFF
TRBD1	TRBV6-5	TRBJ2-3	.	TGTGCCAGCAGTCCCTCCGGACAGGGAGCAGATACGCAGTATTTT	CASSPSGQGADTQYF
.	TRBV30	TRBJ1-5	.	TGTGCCTGGAGTGTACAGGATTCTGGGCCCCAGCATTTT	CAWSVQDSGPQHF
TRBD1	TRBV28	TRBJ1-1	.	TGTGCCAGCAGTCCCCTAATGCCCGACAGGGTCCACACTGAAGCTTTCTTT	CASSPLMPDRVHTEAFF
.	TRBV19	TRBJ1-1	.	TGTGCCAGCCTTCAGGGGTCGATCACTGAAGCTTTCTTT	CASLQGSITEAFF